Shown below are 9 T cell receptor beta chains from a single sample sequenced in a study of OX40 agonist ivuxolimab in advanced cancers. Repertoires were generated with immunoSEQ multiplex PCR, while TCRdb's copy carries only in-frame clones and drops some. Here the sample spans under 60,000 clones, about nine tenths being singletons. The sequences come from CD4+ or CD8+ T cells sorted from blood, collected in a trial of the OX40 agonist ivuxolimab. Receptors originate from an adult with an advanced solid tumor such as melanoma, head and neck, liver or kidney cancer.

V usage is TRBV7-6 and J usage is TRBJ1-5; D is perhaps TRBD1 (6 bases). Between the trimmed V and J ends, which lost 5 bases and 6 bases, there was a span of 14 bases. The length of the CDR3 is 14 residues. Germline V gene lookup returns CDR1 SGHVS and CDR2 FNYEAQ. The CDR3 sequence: CASSVQGGGQPQHF. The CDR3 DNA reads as TGTGCCAGCAGCGTACAGGGTGGGGGTCAGCCCCAGCATTTT.

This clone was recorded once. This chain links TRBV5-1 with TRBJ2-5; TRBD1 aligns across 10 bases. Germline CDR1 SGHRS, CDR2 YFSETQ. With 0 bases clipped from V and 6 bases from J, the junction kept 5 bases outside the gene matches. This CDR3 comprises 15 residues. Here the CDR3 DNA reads TGCGCCAGCAGCTTGGGGACAGGGGGAATTAAGACCCAGTACTTC. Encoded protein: CASSLGTGGIKTQYF.

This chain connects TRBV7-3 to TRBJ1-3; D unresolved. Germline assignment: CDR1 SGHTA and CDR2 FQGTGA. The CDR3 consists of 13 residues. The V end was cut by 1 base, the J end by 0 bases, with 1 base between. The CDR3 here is CASSLSSGNTIYF. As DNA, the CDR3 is TGTGCCAGCAGCTTAAGCTCTGGAAACACCATATATTTT. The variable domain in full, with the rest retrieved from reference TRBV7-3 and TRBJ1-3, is GAGVSQTPSNKVTEKGKYVELRCDPISGHTALYWYRQSLGQGPEFLIYFQGTGAADDSGLPNDRFFAVRPEGSVSTLKIQRTERGDSAVYLCASSLSSGNTIYFGEGSWLTVV.

The CDR3 loop is CASSEIQDYGYTF. The CDR3 DNA sequence: TGTGCCAGCAGTGAAATACAGGATTATGGCTACACCTTC. The chain couples TRBV6-1 to TRBJ1-2; D might be TRBD1 (5 bases). The CDR3 length is 13 residues. V lost 2 bases and J 5 bases, leaving 9 bases between the germline ends. Germline assignment: CDR1 MNHNS and CDR2 SASEGT.

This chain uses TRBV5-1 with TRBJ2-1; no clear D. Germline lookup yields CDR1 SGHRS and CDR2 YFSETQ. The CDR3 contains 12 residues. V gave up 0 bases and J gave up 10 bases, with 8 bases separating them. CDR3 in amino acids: CASSLGNGEQFF. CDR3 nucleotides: TGCGCCAGCAGCTTGGGAAATGGAGAGCAGTTCTTC.

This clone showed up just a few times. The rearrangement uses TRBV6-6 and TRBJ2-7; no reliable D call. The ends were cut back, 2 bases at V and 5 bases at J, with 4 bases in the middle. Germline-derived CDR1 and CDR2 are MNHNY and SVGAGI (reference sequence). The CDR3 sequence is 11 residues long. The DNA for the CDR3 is TGTGCCAGCAGTTACCGTGACGAGCAGTACTTC. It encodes CASSYRDEQYF.

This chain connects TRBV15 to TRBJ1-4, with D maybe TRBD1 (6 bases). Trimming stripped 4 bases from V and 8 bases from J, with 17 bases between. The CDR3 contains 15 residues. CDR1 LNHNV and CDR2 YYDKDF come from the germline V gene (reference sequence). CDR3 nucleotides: TGTGCCACCAGCATCCAGACGGGGGCGTGGGAAAAACTGTTTTTT. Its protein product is CATSIQTGAWEKLFF.

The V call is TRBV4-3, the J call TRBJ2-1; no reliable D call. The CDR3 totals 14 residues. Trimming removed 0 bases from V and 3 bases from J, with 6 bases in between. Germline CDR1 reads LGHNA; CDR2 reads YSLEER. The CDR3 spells CASSQDTNYNEQFF. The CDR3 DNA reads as TGCGCCAGCAGCCAAGACACCAACTACAATGAGCAGTTCTTC.

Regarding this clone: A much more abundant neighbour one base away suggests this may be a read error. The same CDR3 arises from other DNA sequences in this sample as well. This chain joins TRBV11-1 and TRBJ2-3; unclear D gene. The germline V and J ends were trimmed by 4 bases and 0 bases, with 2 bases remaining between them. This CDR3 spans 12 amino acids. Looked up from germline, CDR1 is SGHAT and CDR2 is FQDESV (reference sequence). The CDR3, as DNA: TGTGCCAGCAGCTCCAGCACAGATACGCAGTATTTT. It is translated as CASSSSTDTQYF.